These 19 T cell receptor beta chains originate from one sample sequenced in a study of OX40 agonist ivuxolimab in advanced cancers. Sequencing was performed with immunoSEQ multiplex PCR; in TCRdb, only in-frame clones are kept and a portion is missing. This table holds 45,000 to 50,000 clones, 89% found once. The material sequenced was CD4+ or CD8+ T cells sorted from blood, taken in a trial of the OX40 agonist ivuxolimab. Source of these receptors: an adult with an advanced solid tumor such as melanoma, head and neck, liver or kidney cancer.

This chain joins TRBV4-2 and TRBJ2-3, with D possibly being TRBD2 (6 bases). The germline gives CDR1 LGHNA, CDR2 YNFKEQ. The CDR3 sequence is 17 residues long. Trimming stripped 0 bases from V and 1 base from J, with 14 bases between. The CDR3 loop reads CASSQEVFGEGTDTQYF. In nucleotides, the CDR3 is TGTGCCAGCAGCCAAGAAGTTTTTGGGGAGGGCACAGATACGCAGTATTTT.

V gene TRBV7-2 combines with J gene TRBJ1-5; D unclear. Looked up from germline, CDR1 is SGHTA and CDR2 is FQGNSA. V was pared by 2 bases and J by 7 bases, with 12 bases between. The CDR3 spans 14 residues. The CDR3 loop is CASSLSSPRQPQHF. CDR3 DNA: TGTGCCAGCAGCTTATCGAGTCCACGACAGCCCCAGCATTTT.

This chain joins TRBV27 and TRBJ1-2; D not resolved. V lost 2 bases, J lost 4 bases, and 14 bases lay in between. The CDR3 has 15 amino acids. Germline assignment: CDR1 MNHEY and CDR2 SMNVEV (reference sequence). In DNA, the CDR3 is TGTGCCAGCAGTTTAGGTGCCTTCACCCTCTATGGCTACACCTTC. Amino acid sequence: CASSLGAFTLYGYTF.

In this sample, this clone turned up once. The V gene is TRBV5-6, the J gene TRBJ1-4, with a tentative D call TRBD1 (5 bases). CDR3 length: 15 residues. CDR1 is SGHDT, CDR2 YYEEEE, per germline. V was shortened by 5 bases and J by 8 bases, with 19 bases between the two germline ends. The CDR3 region has the DNA TGTGCCAGCAGGGGTGAGCGCAGGGCTGAGGAAAAACTGTTTTTT. It yields the protein CASRGERRAEEKLFF.

The chain combines TRBV19 with TRBJ1-6; weak D call: TRBD1 (5 bases). The germline CDR1 and CDR2 sequences are LNHDA and SQIVND (reference sequence). The V and J ends lost 9 bases and 12 bases respectively, with 15 bases between them. The CDR3 extends over 12 amino acids. The CDR3 coding sequence is TGTGCCAGCGGGGGGTGGGGCGTACCCCTCCACTTT. This sequence encodes CASGGWGVPLHF.

V usage is TRBV9 and J usage is TRBJ1-6, with no clear D. Deletions cut 4 bases from V and 3 bases from J, with 14 bases between. The CDR3 consists of 16 residues. Germline V gives CDR1 SGDLS, CDR2 YYNGEE. CDR3 amino acids: CASSLDPAHYNSPLHF. For the CDR3, the DNA is TGTGCCAGCAGCCTGGACCCAGCCCACTATAATTCACCCCTCCACTTT.

As to this clone: Sequence at one end of the junction differs from germline and may be a read error. V is TRBV7-2 and J is TRBJ2-7; 8 nucleotides match TRBD2. Germline V gene data show CDR1 as SGHTA and CDR2 as FQGNSA. The CDR3 is made up of 12 amino acids. In nucleotides, the CDR3 is TGTGCCAGCAGCCCGGGAGGGATCCCACCCTTCTTC. Translation gives CASSPGGIPPFF. Complete variable domain (other parts from reference TRBV7-2 and TRBJ2-7): GAGVSQSPSNKVTEKGKDVELRCDPISGHTALYWYRQSLGQGLEFLIYFQGNSAPDKSGLPSDRFSAERTGGSVSTLTIQRTQQEDSAVYLCASSPGGIPPFFGPGTRLTVT.

The V gene is TRBV19, the J gene TRBJ1-5, with D tentatively TRBD1 (5 bases). V was cut by 3 bases and J by 5 bases, with 14 bases left in between. The CDR3 covers 15 residues. The germline CDR1 and CDR2 sequences are LNHDA and SQIVND (reference sequence). CDR3 sequence reads: CASSMVGTLYQPQHF. The CDR3 DNA follows: TGTGCCAGTAGTATGGTGGGGACCCTTTATCAGCCCCAGCATTTT.

V is TRBV14 and J is TRBJ2-5; D remains unclear. This CDR3 comprises 15 residues. Trimming took off 3 bases at V and 5 bases at J, with 16 bases between the two ends. Per the germline V gene, CDR1 is SGHDN and CDR2 is FVKESK. The CDR3 DNA reads TGTGCCAGCAGCCATTATGGGCTAGGAAAGGAGACCCAGTACTTC. Protein: CASSHYGLGKETQYF. The full variable domain, its missing parts supplied by reference TRBV14 and TRBJ2-5, is EAGVTQFPSHSVIEKGQTVTLRCDPISGHDNLYWYRRVMGKEIKFLLHFVKESKQDESGMPNNRFLAERTGGTYSTLKVQPAELEDSGVYFCASSHYGLGKETQYFGPGTRLLVL.

The chain carries TRBV7-8 and TRBJ2-7, with D possibly being TRBD2 (6 bases). The CDR3 contains 16 residues. Trimming shortened V by 1 base and J by 2 bases, and 15 bases separated the two germline ends. CDR1 and CDR2 from the germline V gene are SGHVS and FQNEAQ. Written as DNA, the CDR3 is TGTGCCAGCAGCTTAGAGTGGGCGGGAACGGCCTACGAGCAGTACTTC. It codes for CASSLEWAGTAYEQYF.

The gene calls are TRBV9 and TRBJ2-3; D is ambiguous. The CDR3 spans 13 residues. CDR1 is SGDLS, CDR2 YYNGEE, per germline. Trimming removed 7 bases at V and 0 bases at J, with 9 bases between. CDR3 in amino acids: CASQRWSTDTQYF. The CDR3 nucleotides are TGTGCCAGCCAGAGGTGGAGCACAGATACGCAGTATTTT.

The gene calls are TRBV19 and TRBJ1-1; maybe TRBD1 (6 bases). Germline-derived CDR1 and CDR2 are LNHDA and SQIVND (reference sequence). Trimming pared 5 bases from V and 0 bases from J, leaving 13 bases between. CDR3 length equals 15 residues. The CDR3 protein is CASSFPDRMNTEAFF. Here the CDR3 DNA reads TGTGCCAGTAGTTTCCCCGACAGGATGAACACTGAAGCTTTCTTT.

The chain is built from TRBV10-2 and TRBJ2-2, with D perhaps matching TRBD1 (5 bases). Trimming shortened V by 6 bases and J by 5 bases, and 7 bases separated the two germline ends. The CDR3 covers 12 residues. Germline loops: CDR1 WSHSY, CDR2 SAAADI. The CDR3 reads CASRGETGELFF. In nucleotides, the CDR3 is TGCGCCAGCAGAGGGGAAACCGGGGAGCTGTTTTTT.

The V and J genes are TRBV27 and TRBJ2-3; TRBD1 might be the D (6 bases). This CDR3 has 19 amino acids. Germline CDR1 and CDR2: MNHEY and SMNVEV (reference sequence). V was trimmed by 2 bases and J by 3 bases, leaving 24 bases between them. The CDR3 DNA is TGTGCCAGCAGTTTAAGGTGGGGGCGTTCGCCAGGAAAGACAGATACGCAGTATTTT. As protein: CASSLRWGRSPGKTDTQYF.

The chain uses TRBV6-6 and TRBJ2-2, with D hard to call. V shed 3 bases and J shed 2 bases, with 10 bases lying between them. Germline lookup yields CDR1 MNHNY and CDR2 SVGAGI (reference sequence). The CDR3 is 15 amino acids. The DNA for the CDR3 is TGTGCCAGCAGTTATGGCGGATTTAACACCGGGGAGCTGTTTTTT. This encodes CASSYGGFNTGELFF.

The chain employs TRBV19 and TRBJ2-7, with 13 bases that match TRBD2. J lost 1 base, V lost 5 bases, and 2 bases had no gene match. Germline CDR1 and CDR2: LNHDA and SQIVND (reference sequence). The CDR3 has 15 residues. CDR3 residues: CASSAGLAGSYEQYF. The DNA for the CDR3 is TGTGCCAGTAGTGCGGGACTAGCGGGGTCCTACGAGCAGTACTTC.

The chain carries TRBV19 and TRBJ1-2; 8 nucleotides line up with TRBD1. Germline V gene data show CDR1 as LNHDA and CDR2 as SQIVND (reference sequence). This CDR3 is 15 amino acids long. The junction had 3 bases not matched to a gene; V was cut back by 3 bases and J by 0 bases. For the CDR3, the DNA is TGTGCCAGTAGTATGGGGACAGGCGCTAACTATGGCTACACCTTC. Translated: CASSMGTGANYGYTF.

This clone was found a few times. The same CDR3 also results from other DNA sequences found in this sample. The chain has TRBV7-9 and TRBJ2-7; D is ambiguous. This CDR3 contains 11 residues. Trimming stripped 1 base from V and 5 bases from J, with 3 bases between. Germline CDR1 and CDR2: SEHNR and FQNEAQ (reference sequence). CDR3 DNA: TGTGCCAGCAGCTTAGGAAACGAGCAGTACTTC. It yields the protein CASSLGNEQYF.

The J gene is TRBJ2-2, the V gene TRBV14; D not resolved. The germline V gene encodes CDR1 SGHDN and CDR2 FVKESK. V lost 4 bases and J 1 base, leaving 4 bases between the germline ends. This CDR3 spans 13 amino acids. CDR3 amino acids: CASSLQNTGELFF. CDR3 in DNA: TGTGCCAGCAGCCTCCAGAACACCGGGGAGCTGTTTTTT.